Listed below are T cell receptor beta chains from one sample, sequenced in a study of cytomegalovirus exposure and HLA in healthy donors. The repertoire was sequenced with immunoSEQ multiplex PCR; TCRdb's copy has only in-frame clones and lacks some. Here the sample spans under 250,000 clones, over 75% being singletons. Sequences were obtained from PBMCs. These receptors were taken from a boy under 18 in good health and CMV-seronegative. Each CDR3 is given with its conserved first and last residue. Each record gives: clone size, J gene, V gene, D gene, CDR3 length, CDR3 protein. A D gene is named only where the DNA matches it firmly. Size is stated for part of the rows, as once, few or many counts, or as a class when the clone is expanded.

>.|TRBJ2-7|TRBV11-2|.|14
CASSPTGGYYEQYF
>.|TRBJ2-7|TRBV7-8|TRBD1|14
CASSRRDRGNEQYF
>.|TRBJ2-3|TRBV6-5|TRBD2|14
CASSAGANTDTQYF
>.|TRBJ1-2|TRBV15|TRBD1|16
CATSSGLQGAPLGYTF
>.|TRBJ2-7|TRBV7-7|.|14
CASSPNGGSYEQYF
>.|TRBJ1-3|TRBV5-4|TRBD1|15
CASSSGQGAGNTIYF
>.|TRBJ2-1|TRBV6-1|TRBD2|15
CASSRLAGLQVEQFF
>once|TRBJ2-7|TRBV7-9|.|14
CASSLGWQGQTEYF
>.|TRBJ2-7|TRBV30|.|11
CAWSAGYEQYF
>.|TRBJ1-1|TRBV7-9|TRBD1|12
CASSFGQAEAFF
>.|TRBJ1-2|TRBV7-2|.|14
CASSLERGGYGYTF